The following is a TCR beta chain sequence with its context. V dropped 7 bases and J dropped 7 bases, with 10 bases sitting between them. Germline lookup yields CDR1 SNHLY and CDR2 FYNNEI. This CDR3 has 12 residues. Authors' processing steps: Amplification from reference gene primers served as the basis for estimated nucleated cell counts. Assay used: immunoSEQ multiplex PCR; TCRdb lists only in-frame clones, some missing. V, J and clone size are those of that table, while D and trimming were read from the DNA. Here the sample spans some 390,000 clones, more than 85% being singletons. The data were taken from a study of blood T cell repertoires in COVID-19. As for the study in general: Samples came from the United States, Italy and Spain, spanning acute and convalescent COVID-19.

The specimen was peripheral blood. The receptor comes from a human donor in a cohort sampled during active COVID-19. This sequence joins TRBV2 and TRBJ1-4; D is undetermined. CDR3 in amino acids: CASTSSIEKLFF. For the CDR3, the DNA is TGTGCCAGCACTAGCAGCATTGAAAAACTGTTTTTT. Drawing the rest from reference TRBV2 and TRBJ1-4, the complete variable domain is EPEVTQTPSHQVTQMGQEVILRCVPISNHLYFYWYRQILGQKVEFLVSFYNNEISEKSEIFDDQFSVERPDGSNFTLKIRSTKLEDSAMYFCASTSSIEKLFFGSGTQLSVL.